This T cell receptor (beta chain) was observed in a study of shared clonotypes between healthy human individuals. Study findings and constraints: Clonotypes shared by all four sorted-subset donors had higher generation probabilities than non-shared clonotypes. Larger estimated richness was generally recorded for naive subsets relative to memory subsets.

About this clone: The antigen is undetermined.

Across several immunoSEQ plates, the genomic DNA of each subset was split evenly. Generated by immunoSEQ multiplex PCR, the TCRdb table keeps only in-frame clones and is missing some. The sample records fewer than 130,000 clones, less than 80% being singletons. Germline lookup yields CDR1 SGHRS and CDR2 YFSETQ. The CDR3 contains 15 residues. V was pared by 5 bases and J by 4 bases, with 7 bases of the junction left unmatched. V is TRBV5-1 and J is TRBJ2-2; 8 bases fit TRBD1. The source of this sequence is a woman aged 25 to 39 in good health. Sequences were obtained from memory CD8+ T cells sorted from blood. Subset noted: CD45RO+ cells pooled with CCR7-negative TemRA cells. The CDR3, as DNA: TGCGCCAGCAGTTATGACAGGGGAGGCACCGGGGAGCTGTTTTTT. Translated, it gives CASSYDRGGTGELFF.